The present entry profiles one T cell receptor (beta chain) with its context. The identical CDR3 is also encoded by other nucleotide sequences in the sample. The repertoire was sequenced with immunoSEQ multiplex PCR; TCRdb's copy has only in-frame clones and lacks some. This sample has more than 110,000 clones, with around 88% found just once. This CDR3 region has 14 residues. The germline CDR1 and CDR2 sequences are LGHNA and YSLEER. Trimming removed 1 base from V and 2 bases from J, with 8 bases in between. These data belong to a study of blood T cell repertoires in COVID-19. Sequencing was done on a sample of peripheral blood. The origin of this receptor is a man aged 55 to 70 with active or convalescent COVID-19. The V gene is TRBV4-3, the J gene TRBJ1-1; possible D gene TRBD1, 6 bases. The CDR3 DNA sequence: TGCGCCAGCAGCCAAGGGACAGTAAACACTGAAGCTTTCTTT. Its translation: CASSQGTVNTEAFF.